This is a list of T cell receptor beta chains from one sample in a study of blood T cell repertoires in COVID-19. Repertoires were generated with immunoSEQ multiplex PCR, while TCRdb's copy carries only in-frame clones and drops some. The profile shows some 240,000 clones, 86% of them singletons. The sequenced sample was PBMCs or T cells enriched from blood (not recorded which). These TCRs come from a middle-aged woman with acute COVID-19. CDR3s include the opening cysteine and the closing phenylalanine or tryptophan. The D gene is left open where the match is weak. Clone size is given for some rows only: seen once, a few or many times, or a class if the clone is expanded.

DNA: TGTGCCAGCAGCCCAACCCCCGAGCTCCGCCTCAATCAGCCCCAGCATTTT
CDR3: CASSPTPELRLNQPQHF
D: NA
J: TRBJ1-5
V: TRBV3-1/TRBV3-2
size: NA

DNA: TGTGCCAGCAGCCCAACGACTAGCGGTAGGGAGTACTTC
CDR3: CASSPTTSGREYF
D: TRBD2
J: TRBJ2-7
V: TRBV11-3
size: few

DNA: TGTGCCAGCAGTTTATCGATCCAGGGAATGGGCGGCTACACCTTC
CDR3: CASSLSIQGMGGYTF
D: NA
J: TRBJ1-2
V: TRBV27
size: NA

DNA: TGCGCCAGCAGCTTGGCTCTGGGAGACTATGGCTACACCTTC
CDR3: CASSLALGDYGYTF
D: NA
J: TRBJ1-2
V: TRBV5-1
size: NA

DNA: TGCGCCAGCAGCCCTCGGTGGCAGGGTCCCCGAACTGAAGCTTTCTTT
CDR3: CASSPRWQGPRTEAFF
D: NA
J: TRBJ1-1
V: TRBV10-1
size: NA

DNA: TGTGCCAGCAGTGAGGTGACAGTTACCTACAATGAGCAGTTCTTC
CDR3: CASSEVTVTYNEQFF
D: NA
J: TRBJ2-1
V: TRBV2
size: NA

DNA: TGCGCCAGCAGCTTTGGTTCAGGGGTAGGAACTGAAGCTTTCTTT
CDR3: CASSFGSGVGTEAFF
D: NA
J: TRBJ1-1
V: TRBV5-1
size: NA

DNA: TGTGCCAGTATGGACTCTCAAAGGGTCAATGAGCAGTTCTTC
CDR3: CASMDSQRVNEQFF
D: NA
J: TRBJ2-1
V: TRBV19
size: NA

DNA: TGCAGCGTCCCCGGGACTAGCGGCCGGGGGGGCTACAATGAGCAGTTCTTC
CDR3: CSVPGTSGRGGYNEQFF
D: TRBD2
J: TRBJ2-1
V: TRBV29-1
size: NA

DNA: TGTGCCAGTAGTGCGGGACAGGGTTCGTACGAGCAGTACTTC
CDR3: CASSAGQGSYEQYF
D: TRBD1
J: TRBJ2-7
V: TRBV19
size: NA

DNA: TGTGCCAGTAGTCCAAGGACATCCCCCAGTGGGACCCAGTACTTC
CDR3: CASSPRTSPSGTQYF
D: NA
J: TRBJ2-5
V: TRBV19
size: NA

DNA: TGTGCCAGCACCCAGGACAGTACAGAAGAGCAGTTCTTC
CDR3: CASTQDSTEEQFF
D: NA
J: TRBJ2-1
V: TRBV11-3
size: once

DNA: TGCAGTGCTACTGAAGGGGGTGGCTACACCTTC
CDR3: CSATEGGGYTF
D: NA
J: TRBJ1-2
V: TRBV20-1
size: NA

DNA: TGTGCCAGCAGTTTATCCCAGGGAGGGGCCGGGGAGCTGTTTTTT
CDR3: CASSLSQGGAGELFF
D: TRBD2
J: TRBJ2-2
V: TRBV28
size: few

DNA: TGTGCCAGCAGTGGGACTTTCTACGAGCAGTACTTC
CDR3: CASSGTFYEQYF
D: NA
J: TRBJ2-7
V: TRBV2
size: NA

DNA: TGTGCCACCAGCAATTCGCGGTATGGCTACACCTTC
CDR3: CATSNSRYGYTF
D: NA
J: TRBJ1-2
V: TRBV15
size: NA

DNA: TGCGCCAGCAGCCCGACAGGGGATGGCACAGATACGCAGTATTTT
CDR3: CASSPTGDGTDTQYF
D: TRBD1
J: TRBJ2-3
V: TRBV5-1
size: NA

DNA: TGTGCCAGCAGCTCTTTACAGAGCTCTGGAAACACCATATATTTT
CDR3: CASSSLQSSGNTIYF
D: NA
J: TRBJ1-3
V: TRBV7-6
size: once

DNA: TGTGCCAGCAGTTTAGCAACTGGGACAGGGGAGCCCTACGAGCAGTACTTC
CDR3: CASSLATGTGEPYEQYF
D: TRBD1
J: TRBJ2-7
V: TRBV28
size: NA

DNA: TGTGCCAGCAGTGAAGCGGCGTTAGCGGGGGGGCCCTACAATGAGCAGTTCTTC
CDR3: CASSEAALAGGPYNEQFF
D: TRBD2
J: TRBJ2-1
V: TRBV6-1
size: few

DNA: TGTGCCAGCAGCTTAACCCTAGCGGTTGAGCAGTTCTTC
CDR3: CASSLTLAVEQFF
D: TRBD2
J: TRBJ2-1
V: TRBV7-3
size: once

DNA: TGTGCCAGCAGCTCCGGGAGCGCGAGCACCGGGGAGCTGTTTTTT
CDR3: CASSSGSASTGELFF
D: NA
J: TRBJ2-2
V: TRBV11-1
size: NA

DNA: TGTGCCAGCAGCGCCGGACTAGCGGGAGGGACCTATGAGCAGTTCTTC
CDR3: CASSAGLAGGTYEQFF
D: TRBD2
J: TRBJ2-1
V: TRBV3-1/TRBV3-2
size: NA

DNA: TGCGCCAGCAGCCAAGGGGCCCAGACAGGGATGAACACTGAAGCTTTCTTT
CDR3: CASSQGAQTGMNTEAFF
D: TRBD1
J: TRBJ1-1
V: TRBV4-1
size: NA

DNA: TGTGCCAGCAGCTCCTATCAGGGAAGGGTCGGGGAGCTGTTTTTT
CDR3: CASSSYQGRVGELFF
D: NA
J: TRBJ2-2
V: TRBV7-3
size: NA

DNA: TGTGCCAGTGCGGACTCTGGACGCTATGGCTACACCTTC
CDR3: CASADSGRYGYTF
D: NA
J: TRBJ1-2
V: TRBV19
size: few

DNA: TGCAGCGTTATGTGGAGTGGAGCCGGGGAGCTGTTTTTT
CDR3: CSVMWSGAGELFF
D: NA
J: TRBJ2-2
V: TRBV29-1
size: few